This T cell receptor beta chain derives from a study of technical replicates of blood from a few donors. This CDR3 is built from 13 residues. The ends were cut back, 1 base at V and 3 bases at J, with 9 bases in the middle. The germline CDR1 and CDR2 sequences are GTSNPN and SVGIG (reference sequence). Assay: immunoSEQ multiplex PCR; the TCRdb copy retains only in-frame clones and omits some. The table records about 13,000 clones, 65% to 90% of them present only once. What was sequenced was PBMCs. This sequence was found in a human donor in good health. The V and J genes are TRBV30 and TRBJ1-2, with D possibly TRBD1 on 5 matching bases. CDR3 sequence: CAWSETAYYGYTF. In DNA, the CDR3 is TGTGCCTGGAGTGAGACAGCCTACTATGGCTACACCTTC.